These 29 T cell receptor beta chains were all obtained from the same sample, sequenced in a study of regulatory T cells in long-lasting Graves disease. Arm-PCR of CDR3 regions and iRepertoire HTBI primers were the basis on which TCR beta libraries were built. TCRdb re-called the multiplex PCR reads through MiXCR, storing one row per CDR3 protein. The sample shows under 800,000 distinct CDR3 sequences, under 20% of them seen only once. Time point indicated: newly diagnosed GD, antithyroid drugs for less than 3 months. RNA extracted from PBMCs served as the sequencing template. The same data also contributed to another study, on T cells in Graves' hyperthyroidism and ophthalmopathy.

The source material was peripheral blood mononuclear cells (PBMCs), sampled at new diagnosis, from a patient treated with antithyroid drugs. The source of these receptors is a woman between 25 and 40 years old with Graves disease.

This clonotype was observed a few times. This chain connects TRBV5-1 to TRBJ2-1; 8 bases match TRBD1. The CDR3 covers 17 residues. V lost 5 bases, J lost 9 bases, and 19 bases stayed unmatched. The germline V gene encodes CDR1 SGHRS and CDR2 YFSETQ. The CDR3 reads CASSSAVIGTGSSEQFF. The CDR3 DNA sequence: TGCGCCAGCAGTTCCGCAGTGATCGGGACAGGTAGTAGTGAGCAGTTCTTC.

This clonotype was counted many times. CDR3 nucleotide sequence: TGTGCCAGCAGGGGACAGGGTGTGAGAGCTTTCTTT. Translation: CASRGQGVRAFF. V usage is TRBV27 and J usage is TRBJ1-1; the match to TRBD1 covers 9 bases. CDR1 and CDR2 from the germline V gene are MNHEY and SMNVEV (reference sequence). CDR3 size: 12 residues. J gave up 10 bases and V 6 bases, and 6 bases lay outside the gene matches.

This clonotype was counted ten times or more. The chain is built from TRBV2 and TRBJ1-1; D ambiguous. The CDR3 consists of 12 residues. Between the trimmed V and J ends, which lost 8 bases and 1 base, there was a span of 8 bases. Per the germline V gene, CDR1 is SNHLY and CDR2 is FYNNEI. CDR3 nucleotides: TGTGCCAGCGCAAGGGAGAACACTGAAGCTTTCTTT. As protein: CASARENTEAFF.

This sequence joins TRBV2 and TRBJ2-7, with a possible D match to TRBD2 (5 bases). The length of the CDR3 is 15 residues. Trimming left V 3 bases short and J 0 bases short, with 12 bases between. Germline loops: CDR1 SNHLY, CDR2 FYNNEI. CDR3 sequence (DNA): TGTGCCAGCAGTGACGGGCTAGCAAGCTCCTACGAGCAGTACTTC. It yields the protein CASSDGLASSYEQYF.

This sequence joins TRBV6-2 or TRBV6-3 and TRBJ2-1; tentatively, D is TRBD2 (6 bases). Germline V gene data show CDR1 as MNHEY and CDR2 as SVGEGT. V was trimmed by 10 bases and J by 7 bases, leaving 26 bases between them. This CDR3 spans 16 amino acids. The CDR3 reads CAINSGQLGVWNEQFF. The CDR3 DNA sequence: TGTGCCATAAATAGCGGTCAGTTAGGAGTGTGGAATGAGCAGTTCTTC.

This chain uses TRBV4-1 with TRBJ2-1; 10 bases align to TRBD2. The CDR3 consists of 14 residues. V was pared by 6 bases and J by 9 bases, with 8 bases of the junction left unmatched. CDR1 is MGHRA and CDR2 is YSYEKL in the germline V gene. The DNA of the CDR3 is TGCGCCAGCAGATTAGCGGGAGGAGATAGTGAGCAGTTCTTC. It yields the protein CASRLAGGDSEQFF.

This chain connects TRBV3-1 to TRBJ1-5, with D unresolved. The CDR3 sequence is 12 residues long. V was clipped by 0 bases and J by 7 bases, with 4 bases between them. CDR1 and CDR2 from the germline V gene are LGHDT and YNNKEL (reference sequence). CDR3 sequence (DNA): TGTGCCAGCAGCCAAGACTACCAGCCCCAGCATTTT. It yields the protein CASSQDYQPQHF.

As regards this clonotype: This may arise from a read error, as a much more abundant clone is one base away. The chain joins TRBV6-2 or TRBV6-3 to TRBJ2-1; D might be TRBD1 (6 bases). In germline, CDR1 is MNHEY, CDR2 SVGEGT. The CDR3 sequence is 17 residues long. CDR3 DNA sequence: TGTACCAGCAGTTACTCGGCCGATTCCCGACAGGCCAATGAGCAGTTCTTC. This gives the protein CTSSYSADSRQANEQFF.

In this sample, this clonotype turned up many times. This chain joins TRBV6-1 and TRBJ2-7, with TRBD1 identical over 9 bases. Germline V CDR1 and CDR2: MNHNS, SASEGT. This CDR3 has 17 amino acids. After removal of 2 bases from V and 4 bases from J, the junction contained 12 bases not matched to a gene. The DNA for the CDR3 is TGTGCCAGCAGTGAACTGAGAGTCGTGACAGGGGGTTACGAGCAGTACTTC. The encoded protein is CASSELRVVTGGYEQYF.

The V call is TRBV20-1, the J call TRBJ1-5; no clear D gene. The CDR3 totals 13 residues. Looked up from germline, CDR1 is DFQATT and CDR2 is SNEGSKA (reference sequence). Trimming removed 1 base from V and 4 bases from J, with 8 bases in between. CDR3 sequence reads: CSARGTGNQPQHF. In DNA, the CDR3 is TGCAGTGCTAGAGGGACGGGGAATCAGCCCCAGCATTTT.

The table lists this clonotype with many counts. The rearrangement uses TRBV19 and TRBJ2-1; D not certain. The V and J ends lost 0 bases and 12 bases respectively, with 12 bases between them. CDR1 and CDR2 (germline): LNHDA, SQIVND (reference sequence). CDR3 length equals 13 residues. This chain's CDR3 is CASSIDGPDVQFF. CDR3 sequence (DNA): TGTGCCAGTAGTATAGACGGACCCGACGTGCAGTTCTTC. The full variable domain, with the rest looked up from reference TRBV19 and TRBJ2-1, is DGGITQSPKYLFRKEGQNVTLSCEQNLNHDAMYWYRQDPGQGLRLIYYSQIVNDFQKGDIAEGYSVSREKKESFPLTVTSAQKNPTAFYLCASSIDGPDVQFFGPGTRLTVL.

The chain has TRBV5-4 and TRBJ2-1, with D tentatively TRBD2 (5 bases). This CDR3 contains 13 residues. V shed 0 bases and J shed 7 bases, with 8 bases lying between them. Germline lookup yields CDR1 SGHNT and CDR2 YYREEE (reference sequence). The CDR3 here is CASSLVSGNEQFF. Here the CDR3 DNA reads TGTGCCAGCAGCTTGGTTTCGGGAAATGAGCAGTTCTTC.

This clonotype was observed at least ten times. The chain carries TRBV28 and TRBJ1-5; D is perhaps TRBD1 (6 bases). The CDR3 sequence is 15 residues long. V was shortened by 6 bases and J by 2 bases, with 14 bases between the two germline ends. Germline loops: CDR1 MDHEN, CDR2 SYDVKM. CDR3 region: CASRFTGNGNQPQHF. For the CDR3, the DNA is TGTGCCAGCAGGTTCACAGGGAATGGCAATCAGCCCCAGCATTTT.

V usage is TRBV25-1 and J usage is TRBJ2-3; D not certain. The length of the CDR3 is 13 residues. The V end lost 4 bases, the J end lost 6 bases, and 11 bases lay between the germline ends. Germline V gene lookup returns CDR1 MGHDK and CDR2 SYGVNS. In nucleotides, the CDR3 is TGTGCCAGCAGTGGCCAGACCGGTGATACGCAGTATTTT. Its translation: CASSGQTGDTQYF.

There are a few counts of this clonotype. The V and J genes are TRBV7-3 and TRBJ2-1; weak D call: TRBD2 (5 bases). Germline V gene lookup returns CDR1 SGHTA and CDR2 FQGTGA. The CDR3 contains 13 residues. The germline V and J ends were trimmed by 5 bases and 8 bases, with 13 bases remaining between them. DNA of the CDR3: TGTGCCAGCAGCGGAAGGGTCGGGGATGAGCAGTTCTTC. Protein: CASSGRVGDEQFF.

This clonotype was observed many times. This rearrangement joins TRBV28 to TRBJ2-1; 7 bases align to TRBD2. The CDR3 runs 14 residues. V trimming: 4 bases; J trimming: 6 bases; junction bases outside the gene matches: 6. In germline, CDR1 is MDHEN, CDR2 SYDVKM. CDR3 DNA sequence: TGTGCCAGCAGTTCTAGCGGAAAGACCAATGAGCAGTTCTTC. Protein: CASSSSGKTNEQFF.

CDR3 in amino acids: CASSDDGRQLYEQYF. The CDR3 DNA follows: TGTGCCAGCAGCGACGATGGAAGGCAACTCTACGAGCAGTACTTC. The chain links TRBV6-1 to TRBJ2-7; D gene uncertain. CDR3 length equals 15 residues. Looked up from germline, CDR1 is MNHNS and CDR2 is SASEGT. V was clipped by 6 bases and J by 3 bases, with 18 bases between them.

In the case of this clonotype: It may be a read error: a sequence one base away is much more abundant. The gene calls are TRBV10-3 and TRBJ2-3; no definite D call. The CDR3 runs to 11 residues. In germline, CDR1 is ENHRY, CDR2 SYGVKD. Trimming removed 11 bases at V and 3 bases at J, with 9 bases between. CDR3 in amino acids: CAARRTDTQYF. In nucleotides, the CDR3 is TGTGCCGCCCGTCGAACAGATACGCAGTATTTT.

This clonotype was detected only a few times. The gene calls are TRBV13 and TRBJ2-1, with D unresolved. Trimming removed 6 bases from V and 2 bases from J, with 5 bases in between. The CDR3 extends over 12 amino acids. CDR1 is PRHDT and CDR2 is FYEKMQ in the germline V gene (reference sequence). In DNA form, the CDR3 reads TGTGCCAGCAGTTATACCTACAATGAGCAGTTCTTC. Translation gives CASSYTYNEQFF.

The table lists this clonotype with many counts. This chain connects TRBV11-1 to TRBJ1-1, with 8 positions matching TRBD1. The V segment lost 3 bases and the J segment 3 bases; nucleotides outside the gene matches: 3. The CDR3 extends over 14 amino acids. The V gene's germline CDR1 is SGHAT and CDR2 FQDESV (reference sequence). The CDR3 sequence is CASSFATGDTEAFF. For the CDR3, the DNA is TGTGCCAGCAGCTTTGCGACAGGGGACACTGAAGCTTTCTTT. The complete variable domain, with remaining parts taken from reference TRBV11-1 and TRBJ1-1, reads EAEVAQSPRYKITEKSQAVAFWCDPISGHATLYWYRQILGQGPELLVQFQDESVVDDSQLPKDRFSAERLKGVDSTLKIQPAELGDSAMYLCASSFATGDTEAFFGQGTRLTVV.

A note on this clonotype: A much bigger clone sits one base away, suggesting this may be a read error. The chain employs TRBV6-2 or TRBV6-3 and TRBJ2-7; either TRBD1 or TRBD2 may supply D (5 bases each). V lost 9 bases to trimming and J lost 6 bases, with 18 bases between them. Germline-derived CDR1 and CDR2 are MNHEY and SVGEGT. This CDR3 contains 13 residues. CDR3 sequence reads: CASRIAVGVEQYF. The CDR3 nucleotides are TGTGCCAGTCGAATCGCCGTGGGGGTCGAGCAGTACTTC.

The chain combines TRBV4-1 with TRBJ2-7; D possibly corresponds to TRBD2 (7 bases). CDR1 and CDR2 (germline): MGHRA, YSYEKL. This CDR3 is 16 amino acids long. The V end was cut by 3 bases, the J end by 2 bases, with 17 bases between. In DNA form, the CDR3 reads TGCGCCAGCAGCCATACCTGGGGGGGCGTACCCTACGAGCAGTACTTC. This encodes CASSHTWGGVPYEQYF.

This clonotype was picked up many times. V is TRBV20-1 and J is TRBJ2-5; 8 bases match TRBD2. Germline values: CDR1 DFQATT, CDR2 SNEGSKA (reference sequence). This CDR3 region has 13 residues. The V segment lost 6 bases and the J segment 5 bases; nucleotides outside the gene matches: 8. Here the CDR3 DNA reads TGCAGTGCCGGGAGGGTTCTGTTGGAGACCCAGTACTTC. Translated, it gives CSAGRVLLETQYF.

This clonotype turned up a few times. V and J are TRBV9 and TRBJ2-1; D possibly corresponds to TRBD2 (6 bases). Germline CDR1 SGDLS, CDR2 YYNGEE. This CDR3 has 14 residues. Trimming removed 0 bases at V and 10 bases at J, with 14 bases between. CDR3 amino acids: CASSVEYAGLEQFF. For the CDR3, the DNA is TGTGCCAGCAGCGTAGAGTACGCGGGACTGGAGCAGTTCTTC.

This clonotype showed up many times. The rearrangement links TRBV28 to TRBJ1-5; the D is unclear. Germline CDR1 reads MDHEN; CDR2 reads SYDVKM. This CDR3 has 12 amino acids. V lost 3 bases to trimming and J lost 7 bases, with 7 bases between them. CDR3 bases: TGTGCCAGCAGTTTGGGCCCCCAGCCCCAGCATTTT. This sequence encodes CASSLGPQPQHF.

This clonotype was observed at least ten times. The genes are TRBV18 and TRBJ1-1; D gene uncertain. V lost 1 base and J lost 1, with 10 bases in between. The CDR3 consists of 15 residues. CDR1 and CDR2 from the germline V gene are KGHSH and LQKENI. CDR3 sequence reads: CASSPRDDWNTEAFF. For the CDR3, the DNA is TGTGCCAGCTCACCACGAGACGATTGGAACACTGAAGCTTTCTTT.

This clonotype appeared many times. The CDR3 coding sequence is TGTGCCAGCAGCCCCGGCCAGAGGGAGGGAGAAAAACTGTTTTTT. Translation: CASSPGQREGEKLFF. V usage is TRBV7-3 and J usage is TRBJ1-4; D is ambiguous. Germline CDR1 is SGHTA and CDR2 is FQGTGA. Trimming stripped 5 bases from V and 8 bases from J, with 18 bases between. The CDR3 has 15 amino acids. The full variable domain, its missing parts supplied by reference TRBV7-3 and TRBJ1-4, is GAGVSQTPSNKVTEKGKYVELRCDPISGHTALYWYRQSLGQGPEFLIYFQGTGAADDSGLPNDRFFAVRPEGSVSTLKIQRTERGDSAVYLCASSPGQREGEKLFFGSGTQLSVL.

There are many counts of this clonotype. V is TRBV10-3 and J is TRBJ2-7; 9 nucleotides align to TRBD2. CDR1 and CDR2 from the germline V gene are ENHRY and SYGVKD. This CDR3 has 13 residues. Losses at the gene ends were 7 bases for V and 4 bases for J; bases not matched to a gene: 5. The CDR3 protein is CAITEREVYEQYF. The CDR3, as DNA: TGTGCCATCACCGAGCGGGAGGTATACGAGCAGTACTTC.

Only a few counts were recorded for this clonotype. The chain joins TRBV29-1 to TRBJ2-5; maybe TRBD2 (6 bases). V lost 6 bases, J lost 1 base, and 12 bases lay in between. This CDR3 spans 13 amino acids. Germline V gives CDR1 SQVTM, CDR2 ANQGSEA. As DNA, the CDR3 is TGCAGCGTGGGGACTCACCTCCAAGAGACCCAGTACTTC. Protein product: CSVGTHLQETQYF.